The following is a T cell receptor (beta chain) sequence with its context. Germline V gene sequence: CDR1 LNHDA, CDR2 SQIVND (reference sequence). The CDR3 is 14 residues long. V was shortened by 4 bases and J by 1 base, with 8 bases between the two germline ends. The assay was immunoSEQ multiplex PCR, and TCRdb's table has in-frame clones only and misses some. This sample has 90,000 to 95,000 clones, with nearly 90% found just once. This sample was taken from a study of identifying expanded T cells in peripheral blood. The sample comprised blood. The clonotype comes from a person between 18 and 69 years old in good health. J is TRBJ1-5 and V is TRBV19, with D hard to call. In nucleotides, the CDR3 is TGTGCCAGTAGTAGAGCCGCGAGCAATCAGCCCCAGCATTTT. Protein: CASSRAASNQPQHF.